This T cell receptor beta chain was profiled in a study of Graves' ophthalmopathy and Graves' hyperthyroidism. General study points: Most thyroid clonotypes with frequency above 0.001 were detected in blood too.

V was pared by 4 bases and J by 4 bases, with 16 bases between. This CDR3 region has 15 residues. Germline V CDR1 and CDR2: SNHLY, FYNNEI. This clonotype occurred many times. Its antigen is not identified. Amplified TCR beta CDR3 regions were obtained using RNA transcripts as template. HTBI primers served in a first-round RT-PCR, which a second-round multiplex PCR followed. TCRdb called the multiplex PCR reads again in MiXCR, with one record for every CDR3 protein. This table holds hundreds of thousands of distinct CDR3 sequences, about 20% found once. The sequence derives from a woman between 18 and 30 years old with stable Graves' hyperthyroidism. Some clones in this sample may be carry-over from other donors' samples. Sequenced sample: peripheral blood. The gene calls are TRBV2 and TRBJ2-5; TRBD1 is a possible D gene (6 bases). In nucleotides, the CDR3 is TGTGCCAGCAGTGCCCAGGGGCGTGGGGGAGAGACCCAGTACTTC. It specifies CASSAQGRGGETQYF.